A selection of T cell receptor beta chains follows, all from one sample in a study of a mutant IDH1 vaccine in newly diagnosed glioma. Produced via immunoSEQ multiplex PCR; TCRdb's table is partial and in-frame only. The profile covers about 67,000 clones, with about nine tenths appearing a single time and 1.5% to 2% taken by the ten largest. No antigens are known for them. Here the sequenced sample was PBMCs, taken from a glioma patient whose treatment included an IDH1 peptide vaccine. Receptors originate from a man in his forties or fifties with glioma. Both conserved end residues are part of each CDR3.

j_call v_call cdr3_aa
TRBJ2-2 TRBV6-5 CASSYSRTGELFF
TRBJ2-7 TRBV7-8 CASSAGLAGGPHEQYF
TRBJ1-1 TRBV25-1 CASSASAGLNTEAFF
TRBJ1-2 TRBV7-2 CASSFIGSSPFSYGYTF
TRBJ2-1 TRBV5-1 CASSLVNGGGSNEQFF
TRBJ1-2 TRBV19 CASSIRGRIGYTF
TRBJ1-2 TRBV30 CAWSREGYTF
TRBJ1-3 TRBV29-1 CSVGQGQGNTIYF
TRBJ1-4 TRBV10-3 CAIRRDREEKLFF
TRBJ1-1 TRBV4-2 CASSPVNPGRTEAFF
TRBJ1-3 TRBV5-6 CASSTFYWTPTSGNTIYF
TRBJ1-5 TRBV10-1 CASSRDNNQPQHF
TRBJ2-3 TRBV25-1 CASSGTGTGGKTDTQYF
TRBJ2-5 TRBV19 CASMTGETQYF
TRBJ1-5 TRBV2 CASRADTSNQPQHF
TRBJ2-3 TRBV5-6 CASSFGSGTKSTDTQYF
TRBJ2-3 TRBV11-2 CASSSSQFSGRADTQYF
TRBJ2-1 TRBV6-5 CASSRSLANEQFF
TRBJ1-1 TRBV6-5 CASSYRMQGRIEAFF
TRBJ1-1 TRBV7-9 CASSPLPSGGLTITEAFF
TRBJ2-3 TRBV7-9 CVSSLEGATQYF
TRBJ2-7 TRBV19 CASRPEQASYEQYF
TRBJ2-2 TRBV19 CASSMTYLGAGELFF
TRBJ2-2 TRBV28 CASEGIEAGELFF
TRBJ1-4 TRBV5-4 CASSRDGSGKLFF
TRBJ2-1 TRBV7-6 CASSPGLAYHEQFF
TRBJ2-3 TRBV11-2 CASSLERSFARSTDTQYF
TRBJ2-7 TRBV7-2 CASSSEGGQYF
TRBJ2-7 TRBV5-6 CASRRTGSYEQYF
TRBJ2-5 TRBV14 CASSLWGETQYF
TRBJ2-2 TRBV6-1 CASSEVVLALPNTGELFF
TRBJ1-3 TRBV6-5 CASSYSRYSGNTIYF
TRBJ2-5 TRBV5-4 CASSGGQPQETQYF
TRBJ2-7 TRBV18 CASSPPNTRAQVAYEQYF
TRBJ2-7 TRBV19 CASSKTGTGTYEQYF
TRBJ2-3 TRBV5-5 CASSPRTGTDTQYF
TRBJ2-5 TRBV6-5 CASSYSWTQETQYF
TRBJ1-5 TRBV28 CASSLTGQSNQPQHF
TRBJ2-5 TRBV11-2 CASSTGTGGGETQYF
TRBJ1-1 TRBV27 CASRSPGQGARSTEAFF
TRBJ2-1 TRBV28 CASLNWDEQFF
TRBJ1-1 TRBV5-1 CASSLGRGTHKNTEAFF